This entry concerns a single T cell receptor beta chain. Antigen specificity is unknown. Each donor was nominally healthy when sampled (though unrecorded immune exposures were likely). Trimming removed 5 bases at V and 3 bases at J, with 8 bases between. The germline V gene encodes CDR1 SGHAT and CDR2 FQNNGV. There are 12 residues in the CDR3. This sample was included in a study of cytomegalovirus exposure and HLA in healthy donors. Study-wide points: Further analysis, carried out later, found HLA-associated TCR beta chains more clonally expanded than equally common other chains.

Use of 60 Vbeta and 13 Jbeta primers characterized the PCR. Here immunoSEQ multiplex PCR was the method, and the copy in TCRdb shows in-frame clones only, minus some. The sample records approximately 200,000 clones, around 78% being singletons. The sequenced sample was PBMCs. This TCR came from a man aged 25 to 40 in good health and CMV-seronegative. This chain joins TRBV11-2 and TRBJ2-7, with a possible D match to TRBD1 (5 bases). For the CDR3, the DNA is TGTGCCAGCAGCCCGGACAACTACGAGCAGTACTTC. Protein: CASSPDNYEQYF. Based on the CDR3 plus reference TRBV11-2 and TRBJ2-7, the full variable domain is EAGVAQSPRYKIIEKRQSVAFWCNPISGHATLYWYQQILGQGPKLLIQFQNNGVVDDSQLPKDRFSAERLKGVDSTLKIQPAKLEDSAVYLCASSPDNYEQYFGPGTRLTVT.